The 20 T cell receptor beta chains below all came from one sample that was sequenced in a study of cytomegalovirus exposure and HLA in healthy donors. In the PCR, 60 Vbeta and 13 Jbeta primers were used. Clones were sequenced by immunoSEQ multiplex PCR, and TCRdb holds only the in-frame ones, with some missing. The table shows about 70,000 clones, with under 85% occurring only once. Sequencing used PBMCs. Receptors originate from a woman aged 60-70 years in good health and CMV-seropositive.

The chain recombines TRBV19 with TRBJ1-4, with a possible D match to TRBD1 (5 bases). Germline V lookup: CDR1 LNHDA, CDR2 SQIVND (reference sequence). Trimming cost V 6 bases and J 3 bases, with 14 bases left between them. This CDR3 has 15 amino acids. The CDR3 nucleotides read TGTGCCAGTAGGATGACAGTTTTGGCTAATGAAAAACTGTTTTTT. Translated, it gives CASRMTVLANEKLFF.

The V call is TRBV2, the J call TRBJ2-3; D is ambiguous. The CDR3 extends over 11 amino acids. V lost 8 bases and J lost 7, with 10 bases in between. The germline gives CDR1 SNHLY, CDR2 FYNNEI. CDR3 loop: CASVLENTQYF. CDR3 DNA: TGTGCCAGCGTCCTAGAGAATACGCAGTATTTT. Full variable domain (remainder filled in from reference TRBV2 and TRBJ2-3): EPEVTQTPSHQVTQMGQEVILRCVPISNHLYFYWYRQILGQKVEFLVSFYNNEISEKSEIFDDQFSVERPDGSNFTLKIRSTKLEDSAMYFCASVLENTQYFGPGTRLTVL.

In its sample, this clone was seen a few times. A junction end diverges from the germline sequence, so it may reflect a read error. J is TRBJ2-3 and V is TRBV5-6; TRBD1 agrees at 7 bases. This CDR3 is built from 14 residues. CDR1 and CDR2 from the germline V gene are SGHDT and YYEEEE. The CDR3: CASSRSGTVGSRDF. The DNA of the CDR3 is TGTGCCAGCAGCAGGTCCGGGACAGTCGGGTCAAGGGATTTT.

This chain connects TRBV19 to TRBJ1-1; D is unclear. Per germline, CDR1 LNHDA and CDR2 SQIVND (reference sequence). Trimming removed 0 bases at V and 5 bases at J, with 10 bases between. The CDR3 runs 14 residues. CDR3 amino acids: CASSIEVRGTEAFF. The CDR3 region has the DNA TGTGCCAGTAGTATAGAGGTCCGGGGAACTGAAGCTTTCTTT.

The chain carries TRBV10-3 and TRBJ2-7; 13 bases line up with TRBD2. The ends lost 3 bases at V and 2 bases at J; junction bases unmatched: 10. Germline V lookup: CDR1 ENHRY, CDR2 SYGVKD. The CDR3 sequence is 18 residues long. The CDR3: CAISDGGTSGNPPYEQYF. CDR3 in DNA: TGTGCCATCAGTGACGGAGGGACTAGCGGGAATCCCCCCTACGAGCAGTACTTC.

The genes are TRBV5-1 and TRBJ1-1; the D is unclear. Per the germline V gene, CDR1 is SGHRS and CDR2 is YFSETQ. Trimming cost V 6 bases and J 1 base, with 10 bases left between them. The CDR3 is made up of 13 amino acids. The CDR3 DNA is TGCGCCAGCATCCGGTCCCCGAACACTGAAGCTTTCTTT. This sequence encodes CASIRSPNTEAFF.

This clone was counted between two and nine times. CDR3 nucleotide sequence: TGTGCCAGCAGTGAAATCCCACCGGACTTCTCCTACAATGAGCAGTTCTTC. It yields the protein CASSEIPPDFSYNEQFF. J is TRBJ2-1 and V is TRBV6-1; D might be TRBD2 (5 bases). The CDR3 is made up of 17 amino acids. Deletions cut 2 bases from V and 0 bases from J, with 14 bases between. The germline CDR1 and CDR2 sequences are MNHNS and SASEGT.

This clone was counted only a few times. This chain joins TRBV5-1 and TRBJ1-1, with a weak D call TRBD1 (5 bases). Germline V gene lookup returns CDR1 SGHRS and CDR2 YFSETQ. With 3 bases removed from V and 7 bases from J, the gap between germline ends came to 13 bases. This CDR3 has 13 amino acids. This CDR3 reads CASSSPLGLEAFF. CDR3 coding DNA: TGCGCCAGCAGCTCCCCGCTGGGGCTTGAAGCTTTCTTT.

This rearrangement joins TRBV15 to TRBJ2-5, with 9 positions matching TRBD1. V shed 0 bases and J 4 bases; nucleotides not matched to a gene: 3. CDR3 length: 15 residues. Per the germline V gene, CDR1 is LNHNV and CDR2 is YYDKDF (reference sequence). CDR3 loop: CATSRDLTGGETQYF. The CDR3 DNA sequence: TGTGCCACCAGCAGAGATCTGACAGGGGGAGAGACCCAGTACTTC.

The chain links TRBV27 to TRBJ2-3, with 7 positions matching TRBD2. CDR3 length: 16 residues. The germline CDR1 and CDR2 sequences are MNHEY and SMNVEV (reference sequence). J gave up 2 bases and V 4 bases, and 9 bases lay outside the gene matches. CDR3 in DNA: TGTGCCAGCAGTTCCCTGACTAGCAGACTCACAGATACGCAGTATTTT. It encodes CASSSLTSRLTDTQYF.

The chain has TRBV7-6 and TRBJ2-2; TRBD2 agrees at 9 bases. From germline, CDR1 is SGHVS and CDR2 FNYEAQ. V was pared by 7 bases and J by 5 bases, with 11 bases of the junction left unmatched. The CDR3 spans 16 residues. The CDR3 DNA reads TGTGCCAGCACTCGCCAGTTAGCGGGAGAAACCGGGGAGCTGTTTTTT. This gives the protein CASTRQLAGETGELFF.

The chain is built from TRBV5-1 and TRBJ2-1, with D possibly matching TRBD2 (6 bases). The CDR3 runs to 15 residues. The ends were cut back, 4 bases at V and 1 base at J, with 12 bases in the middle. Germline CDR1 and CDR2: SGHRS and YFSETQ. For the CDR3, the DNA is TGCGCCAGCAGCCGACTAGAATTGTCCTACAATGAGCAGTTCTTC. Its translation is CASSRLELSYNEQFF.

V is TRBV4-2 and J is TRBJ2-3; 14 bases are shared with TRBD2. CDR3 length: 18 residues. The V and J ends lost 4 bases and 0 bases, in that order; junction bases with no gene match: 6. The germline V gene encodes CDR1 LGHNA and CDR2 YNFKEQ. CDR3 sequence: CASSRGLAGGQSTDTQYF. DNA of the CDR3: TGTGCCAGCAGCCGAGGACTAGCGGGGGGCCAAAGCACAGATACGCAGTATTTT.

The chain couples TRBV6-1 to TRBJ2-5, with D possibly TRBD2 on 6 matching bases. Trimming stripped 6 bases from V and 2 bases from J, with 10 bases between. CDR1 is MNHNS, CDR2 SASEGT, per germline. CDR3 size: 13 residues. The CDR3 DNA reads TGTGCCAGCAGCCTCCTAGCGCAAGAGACCCAGTACTTC. Translating gives CASSLLAQETQYF.

The chain joins TRBV4-1 to TRBJ1-4; 8 bases are shared with TRBD1. Germline V gene data show CDR1 as MGHRA and CDR2 as YSYEKL. After removal of 0 bases from V and 8 bases from J, the junction contained 8 bases not matched to a gene. The CDR3 is made up of 16 amino acids. The CDR3 loop is CASSQEVRTGTEKLFF. The DNA of the CDR3 is TGCGCCAGCAGCCAAGAAGTGAGGACAGGGACGGAAAAACTGTTTTTT.

The V call is TRBV29-1, the J call TRBJ1-2; D is perhaps TRBD1 (5 bases). The germline V and J ends were trimmed by 4 bases and 5 bases, with 8 bases remaining between them. Germline loops: CDR1 SQVTM, CDR2 ANQGSEA. The CDR3 contains 11 residues. CDR3 DNA: TGCAGCGTTGGAAAGGGGTATGGCTACACCTTC. Translation: CSVGKGYGYTF.

The chain carries TRBV29-1 and TRBJ1-2; perhaps TRBD1 as D (6 bases). Per germline, CDR1 SQVTM and CDR2 ANQGSEA. The CDR3 covers 12 residues. Trimming pared 7 bases from V and 10 bases from J, leaving 19 bases between. In DNA, the CDR3 is TGCAGCGCCTTACAGGGCCCCTTAGTCTACACCTTC. Translation: CSALQGPLVYTF. Filled out from reference TRBV29-1 and TRBJ1-2, the complete variable domain reads SAVISQKPSRDICQRGTSLTIQCQVDSQVTMMFWYRQQPGQSLTLIATANQGSEATYESGFVIDKFPISRPNLTFSTLTVSNMSPEDSSIYLCSALQGPLVYTFGSGTRLTVV.

This clone was observed a handful of times. This CDR3 reads CASSLKRLAGRSEQFF. The CDR3 DNA reads as TGTGCCAGCAGCTTAAAAAGACTAGCGGGGCGTAGTGAGCAGTTCTTC. The chain couples TRBV7-2 to TRBJ2-1; 11 nucleotides match TRBD2. The CDR3 sequence is 16 residues long. The germline gives CDR1 SGHTA, CDR2 FQGNSA. J gave up 9 bases and V 2 bases, and 9 bases lay outside the gene matches.

The rearrangement joins TRBV11-2 to TRBJ2-6, with D possibly being TRBD2 (6 bases). Germline V gives CDR1 SGHAT, CDR2 FQNNGV. CDR3 length: 18 amino acids. The ends were cut back, 1 base at V and 0 bases at J, with 13 bases in the middle. The CDR3 here is CASSLVAVRLSGANVLTF. The CDR3 coding sequence is TGTGCCAGCAGCTTAGTAGCGGTCCGCCTCTCTGGGGCCAACGTCCTGACTTTC.

V and J are TRBV11-3 and TRBJ1-1; tentative D call: TRBD1 (5 bases). Germline V gene sequence: CDR1 SGHNT, CDR2 YENEEA. V was clipped by 3 bases and J by 4 bases, with 9 bases between them. The CDR3 length is 13 residues. Written as DNA, the CDR3 is TGTGCCAGCAGCTTTGGGGCAGTCACTGAAGCTTTCTTT. Protein: CASSFGAVTEAFF.